One and the same sample provided the 13 T cell receptor beta chains below, sequenced in a study of identical twins. MiXCR, run by TCRdb on the 5' RACE reads, gives a single entry per CDR3 protein. The sample shows around 960,000 distinct CDR3 sequences, roughly 12% of them seen only once. These records were also assigned to another study, of yellow fever vaccine responses in identical twins.

The sequenced sample was PBMCs. The source is a woman in her late teens or twenties in good health.

The rearrangement links TRBV6-2 or TRBV6-3 to TRBJ2-7; the D gene is possibly TRBD2 (6 bases). In germline, CDR1 is MNHEY, CDR2 SVGEGT. V was clipped by 7 bases and J by 6 bases, with 19 bases between them. The length of the CDR3 is 14 residues. CDR3 coding DNA: TGTGCCAGCACCAACGCGGGGATCCGGGGCGAGCAGTACTTC. It translates to CASTNAGIRGEQYF.

This clonotype was counted many times. The V gene is TRBV3-1, the J gene TRBJ2-1; no firm D call. The V and J ends lost 4 bases and 5 bases respectively, with 12 bases between them. Germline V lookup: CDR1 LGHDT, CDR2 YNNKEL (reference sequence). The CDR3 consists of 14 residues. CDR3 loop: CASSPPDGHNEQFF. The CDR3 coding sequence is TGTGCCAGCAGCCCTCCCGACGGACACAATGAGCAGTTCTTC.

The chain has TRBV7-2 and TRBJ2-2; 7 nucleotides agree with TRBD2. Germline CDR1 is SGHTA and CDR2 is FQGNSA. V lost 3 bases and J lost 2; bases outside the gene matches: 6. The CDR3 covers 16 residues. CDR3 sequence: CASSFLAVINTGELFF. The CDR3 DNA is TGTGCCAGCAGCTTTCTAGCGGTTATCAACACCGGGGAGCTGTTTTTT.

The rearrangement uses TRBV10-3 and TRBJ1-6, with 7 bases that match TRBD1. This CDR3 spans 15 amino acids. Germline V lookup: CDR1 ENHRY, CDR2 SYGVKD. V shed 7 bases, J shed 7 bases, and the junction held 10 bases outside the gene matches. The CDR3 loop is CAIMDRRDSNSPLHF. As DNA, the CDR3 is TGTGCCATCATGGACCGCCGGGACAGCAATTCACCCCTCCACTTT.

This chain connects TRBV5-1 to TRBJ2-3; 9 bases match TRBD2. The junction had 11 bases not matched to a gene; V was cut back by 0 bases and J by 6 bases. CDR1 is SGHRS and CDR2 is YFSETQ in the germline V gene. CDR3 length equals 17 residues. Here the CDR3 reads CASSLELRTSVRDTQYF. The CDR3 bases are TGCGCCAGCAGCTTGGAGCTCCGGACTAGCGTTAGGGATACGCAGTATTTT.

This clonotype was seen many times. J is TRBJ2-3 and V is TRBV4-2; 8 positions match TRBD2. V dropped 1 base and J dropped 2; count of bases not matched to a gene: 8. This CDR3 comprises 17 residues. The germline V gene encodes CDR1 LGHNA and CDR2 YNFKEQ. The CDR3 protein is CASSQGRVAGFTDTQYF. The CDR3 DNA reads as TGTGCCAGCAGCCAAGGAAGGGTAGCGGGATTCACAGATACGCAGTATTTT.

The gene calls are TRBV27 and TRBJ1-1, with a tentative D call TRBD1 (6 bases). The CDR3 is 16 amino acids. Germline V gives CDR1 MNHEY, CDR2 SMNVEV (reference sequence). Trimming removed 2 bases at V and 3 bases at J, with 16 bases between. The CDR3 nucleotides are TGTGCCAGCAGTTTACGTATGGGGGCTGCTGACACTGAAGCTTTCTTT. It translates to CASSLRMGAADTEAFF.

This sequence joins TRBV10-1 and TRBJ1-1; 9 bases line up with TRBD1. CDR1 WNHNN and CDR2 SYGVQD come from the germline V gene (reference sequence). With V trimmed by 0 bases and J by 7 bases, 9 bases remained unmatched. The CDR3 has 16 residues. CDR3 amino acids: CASSESTTGGLGEAFF. The DNA for the CDR3 is TGCGCCAGCAGTGAGTCGACGACAGGGGGTTTGGGTGAAGCTTTCTTT.

This clonotype occurred a few times. V is TRBV28 and J is TRBJ2-5, with a weak D call TRBD1 (5 bases). V dropped 8 bases and J dropped 5 bases, with 24 bases sitting between them. Germline-derived CDR1 and CDR2 are MDHEN and SYDVKM. The CDR3 extends over 16 amino acids. The CDR3, as DNA: TGTGCCAGCCACAGTGGTGGTAAAGGGGCGCGTGAGACCCAGTACTTC. Translated, it gives CASHSGGKGARETQYF.

J is TRBJ2-3 and V is TRBV24-1, with 8 bases lining up with TRBD1. The CDR3 has 17 residues. With 3 bases clipped from V and 4 bases from J, the junction kept 11 bases outside the gene matches. CDR1 is KGHDR, CDR2 SFDVKD, per germline. In nucleotides, the CDR3 is TGTGCCACCAGTGATCCATCGTTACAGGGGGGCGCAGATACGCAGTATTTT. It codes for CATSDPSLQGGADTQYF.

The table lists this clonotype with a few counts. The chain combines TRBV4-1 with TRBJ2-2; 8 positions match TRBD2. V lost 3 bases and J lost 2; bases outside the gene matches: 11. Germline V gene sequence: CDR1 MGHRA, CDR2 YSYEKL. This CDR3 has 18 residues. CDR3 in amino acids: CASSHGPQLAVNTGELFF. The CDR3 coding sequence is TGCGCCAGCAGCCACGGACCTCAACTAGCGGTAAACACCGGGGAGCTGTTTTTT.

This clonotype was counted a few times. The chain combines TRBV7-9 with TRBJ2-7, with TRBD2 matching over 13 bases. This CDR3 has 16 amino acids. Germline CDR1 is SEHNR and CDR2 is FQNEAQ (reference sequence). The V segment lost 6 bases and the J segment 5 bases; nucleotides outside the gene matches: 10. This chain's CDR3 is CASSRTGLAGAHEQYF. Written as DNA, the CDR3 is TGTGCCAGCAGTCGCACTGGACTAGCGGGAGCCCACGAGCAGTACTTC.

This chain connects TRBV7-3 to TRBJ2-1, with 13 nucleotides matching TRBD2. Germline CDR1 SGHTA, CDR2 FQGTGA. V gave up 2 bases and J gave up 9 bases; unmatched junction bases: 13. The CDR3 runs 18 residues. CDR3 bases: TGTGCCAGCAGCTTAGCCCCGACACTAGCGGGAGGGCCGATTGAGCAGTTCTTC. Amino acids: CASSLAPTLAGGPIEQFF.